This is a list of T cell receptor beta chains from one sample in a study of blood T cell repertoires in COVID-19. Sequencing was performed with immunoSEQ multiplex PCR; in TCRdb, only in-frame clones are kept and a portion is missing. Of over 300,000 clones in the sample, 80% to 90% are singletons; the top ten hold 0.95% to 1.5%. Sequenced: peripheral blood. Receptors were obtained from a middle-aged man with acute or convalescent COVID-19. CDR3s include the opening cysteine and the closing phenylalanine or tryptophan. The D gene is left open where the match is weak. Clone size appears in some rows only: once, few, many, or a class for an expanded clone.

clone size: NA
D gene: TRBD2
V gene: TRBV4-1
J gene: TRBJ2-5
CDR3 DNA: TGCGCCAGCAGCCGGGGACTAGCGGGAGTCAGTCCCGAGACCCAGTACTTC
CDR3 protein: CASSRGLAGVSPETQYF

clone size: NA
D gene: TRBD1
V gene: TRBV30
J gene: TRBJ1-1
CDR3 DNA: TGTGCCTGGAGTGCGACAGGGCTGCAGGATGAAGCTTTCTTT
CDR3 protein: CAWSATGLQDEAFF

clone size: NA
D gene: NA
V gene: TRBV4-2
J gene: TRBJ1-2
CDR3 DNA: TGTGCCAGCAGCCAAGGAGGCTCGGGGGTCAACGGGGACTATGGCTACACCTTC
CDR3 protein: CASSQGGSGVNGDYGYTF

clone size: NA
D gene: NA
V gene: TRBV19
J gene: TRBJ1-5
CDR3 DNA: TGTGCCAGTAGTCTGCGGATCAATCAGCCCCAGCATTTT
CDR3 protein: CASSLRINQPQHF

clone size: NA
D gene: TRBD1
V gene: TRBV27
J gene: TRBJ1-1
CDR3 DNA: TGTGCCAGCAATCCAATCGACAGGGGAGTGATTGAAGCTTTCTTT
CDR3 protein: CASNPIDRGVIEAFF

clone size: NA
D gene: NA
V gene: TRBV18
J gene: TRBJ1-1
CDR3 DNA: TGTGCCAGCTCACCACCGGTTTTGGTGAACACAGAAGCTTTCTTT
CDR3 protein: CASSPPVLVNTEAFF

clone size: NA
D gene: NA
V gene: TRBV21-1
J gene: TRBJ2-3
CDR3 DNA: TGTGCCAGCAGCACTAGCGGGGGACACACAGATACGCAGTATTTT
CDR3 protein: CASSTSGGHTDTQYF

clone size: NA
D gene: NA
V gene: TRBV4-1
J gene: TRBJ2-4
CDR3 DNA: TGCGCCAGCAGCCAAAAGACGACAAGGTGGGCCAAAAACATTCAGTACTTC
CDR3 protein: CASSQKTTRWAKNIQYF

clone size: NA
D gene: NA
V gene: TRBV19
J gene: TRBJ1-1
CDR3 DNA: TGTGCCAGTAGTATGGGAGGGGTTACTGAAGCTTTCTTT
CDR3 protein: CASSMGGVTEAFF

clone size: NA
D gene: NA
V gene: TRBV3-1/TRBV3-2
J gene: TRBJ1-2
CDR3 DNA: TGTGCCAGCAGCCTGGAGGATGGCTACACCTTC
CDR3 protein: CASSLEDGYTF

clone size: NA
D gene: TRBD1
V gene: TRBV6-2/TRBV6-3
J gene: TRBJ1-2
CDR3 DNA: TGTGCCAGCAGTAGGACAGGGAGCTATGGCTACACCTTC
CDR3 protein: CASSRTGSYGYTF

clone size: NA
D gene: NA
V gene: TRBV6-5
J gene: TRBJ1-5
CDR3 DNA: TGTGCCAGCAGTTACTCCAAACCAGGGCTCAATCAGCCCCAGCATTTT
CDR3 protein: CASSYSKPGLNQPQHF

clone size: NA
D gene: TRBD2
V gene: TRBV10-3
J gene: TRBJ2-1
CDR3 DNA: TGTGCCATCAGTGTGGGAGGGGATTATGAGCAGTTCTTC
CDR3 protein: CAISVGGDYEQFF

clone size: NA
D gene: NA
V gene: TRBV9
J gene: TRBJ2-5
CDR3 DNA: TGTGCCAGCAGCGGGAGGGGCCAAGAGACCCAGTACTTC
CDR3 protein: CASSGRGQETQYF

clone size: few
D gene: TRBD2
V gene: TRBV27
J gene: TRBJ2-7
CDR3 DNA: TGTGCCAGCAGCCTTCTAGCGGGGGGCATGTCCTACGAGCAGTACTTC
CDR3 protein: CASSLLAGGMSYEQYF

clone size: NA
D gene: NA
V gene: TRBV29-1
J gene: TRBJ2-1
CDR3 DNA: TGCAGCGTTACTTACAATGAGCAGTTCTTC
CDR3 protein: CSVTYNEQFF

clone size: NA
D gene: NA
V gene: TRBV5-1
J gene: TRBJ1-6
CDR3 DNA: TGCGCCAGCAGCTTGGCCGAGACAAGTAATTCACCCCTCCACTTT
CDR3 protein: CASSLAETSNSPLHF

clone size: few
D gene: TRBD2
V gene: TRBV4-2
J gene: TRBJ2-7
CDR3 DNA: TGTGCCAGCAGCCAAGAATTCGTACTAGCGGGGGGGACCTACGAGCAGTACTTC
CDR3 protein: CASSQEFVLAGGTYEQYF

clone size: NA
D gene: NA
V gene: TRBV5-1
J gene: TRBJ2-3
CDR3 DNA: TGCGCCAGCAGCTTCTCTTGGGACTTAGTCACAGATACGCAGTATTTT
CDR3 protein: CASSFSWDLVTDTQYF

clone size: NA
D gene: NA
V gene: TRBV7-3
J gene: TRBJ1-1
CDR3 DNA: TGTGCCAGCAGCCCATCCGGCAGGGGCACTGAAGCTTTCTTT
CDR3 protein: CASSPSGRGTEAFF

clone size: NA
D gene: NA
V gene: TRBV9
J gene: TRBJ1-2
CDR3 DNA: TGTGCCAGCAGCGTAGATACAGGGCACGGCTACACCTTC
CDR3 protein: CASSVDTGHGYTF

clone size: NA
D gene: NA
V gene: TRBV19
J gene: TRBJ1-5
CDR3 DNA: TGTGCCAGTAGTATAGGGTTAGAGGATCAGCCCCAGCATTTT
CDR3 protein: CASSIGLEDQPQHF

clone size: NA
D gene: NA
V gene: TRBV28
J gene: TRBJ1-6
CDR3 DNA: TGTGCCAGCAGTCTTCCACAGGCCCTCTATAATTCACCCCTCCACTTT
CDR3 protein: CASSLPQALYNSPLHF

clone size: NA
D gene: NA
V gene: TRBV20-1
J gene: TRBJ1-2
CDR3 DNA: TGCAGTGCTACTCCGAACTATGGCTACACCTTC
CDR3 protein: CSATPNYGYTF

clone size: NA
D gene: NA
V gene: TRBV3-1/TRBV3-2
J gene: TRBJ1-2
CDR3 DNA: TGTGCCAGCAGCCCCGCTTCTTTATCAGGTCATCATGGCTACACCTTC
CDR3 protein: CASSPASLSGHHGYTF

clone size: NA
D gene: NA
V gene: TRBV6-5
J gene: TRBJ1-2
CDR3 DNA: TGTGCCAGCAGGACGACGGGTGGCTACACCTTC
CDR3 protein: CASRTTGGYTF

clone size: NA
D gene: NA
V gene: TRBV6-2/TRBV6-3
J gene: TRBJ1-5
CDR3 DNA: TGTGCCAGCAGCCCAAGGGGGCAGCCCCAGCATTTT
CDR3 protein: CASSPRGQPQHF

clone size: NA
D gene: TRBD2
V gene: TRBV7-9
J gene: TRBJ2-3
CDR3 DNA: TGTGCCAGCAGAGACGGACTAGCGGGACCCGATACGCAGTATTTT
CDR3 protein: CASRDGLAGPDTQYF

clone size: NA
D gene: NA
V gene: TRBV11-2
J gene: TRBJ2-5
CDR3 DNA: TGTGCCAGCAGCTTAACGCGGGAGACCCAGTACTTC
CDR3 protein: CASSLTRETQYF

clone size: few
D gene: TRBD2
V gene: TRBV7-9
J gene: TRBJ2-5
CDR3 DNA: TGTGCCAGCAGCCGCGGACTAGCGGGAGACCCAGAGACCCAGTACTTC
CDR3 protein: CASSRGLAGDPETQYF

clone size: NA
D gene: NA
V gene: TRBV2
J gene: TRBJ2-3
CDR3 DNA: TGTGCCAGCAGTGAGTTTAACAGGGTAGTGACAGATACGCAGTATTTT
CDR3 protein: CASSEFNRVVTDTQYF

clone size: once
D gene: NA
V gene: TRBV30
J gene: TRBJ2-5
CDR3 DNA: TGTGCCTGGAGAGAGCGCCCCTGGGAGACCCAGTACTTC
CDR3 protein: CAWRERPWETQYF

clone size: NA
D gene: NA
V gene: TRBV18
J gene: TRBJ2-7
CDR3 DNA: TGTGCCAGCTCACCAGCGGGGCCTACCTACGAGCAGTACTTC
CDR3 protein: CASSPAGPTYEQYF

clone size: NA
D gene: TRBD1
V gene: TRBV5-8
J gene: TRBJ2-7
CDR3 DNA: TGTGCCAGCAGCTTCGACAGGGGGCGGGAGCAGTACTTC
CDR3 protein: CASSFDRGREQYF

clone size: NA
D gene: TRBD1
V gene: TRBV11-2
J gene: TRBJ2-1
CDR3 DNA: TGTGCCAGCAGCTTCCGAACCACAGGGGCCCCTTTAGGGGACAATGAGCAGTTCTTC
CDR3 protein: CASSFRTTGAPLGDNEQFF

clone size: NA
D gene: TRBD2
V gene: TRBV2
J gene: TRBJ2-7
CDR3 DNA: TGTGCCAGCAGTAGACTAGCGGGAGGGCCTAGCGAGCAGTACTTC
CDR3 protein: CASSRLAGGPSEQYF

clone size: NA
D gene: NA
V gene: TRBV7-3
J gene: TRBJ2-1
CDR3 DNA: TGTGCCAGCAGCCTATGGGGCAGCCTCGATGAGCAGTTCTTC
CDR3 protein: CASSLWGSLDEQFF

clone size: NA
D gene: NA
V gene: TRBV19
J gene: TRBJ2-5
CDR3 DNA: TGTGCCAGTAGTATAAAAGGGGCCCAAGAGACCCAGTACTTC
CDR3 protein: CASSIKGAQETQYF

clone size: once
D gene: NA
V gene: TRBV6-5
J gene: TRBJ1-5
CDR3 DNA: TGTGCCAGCAGTCCGTACAGGATGGGTCAGCCCCAGCATTTT
CDR3 protein: CASSPYRMGQPQHF

clone size: NA
D gene: TRBD2
V gene: TRBV24-1
J gene: TRBJ2-3
CDR3 DNA: TGTGCCACCAGTGATTTGTTTGCTACGGGGGGGCCAGATACGCAGTATTTT
CDR3 protein: CATSDLFATGGPDTQYF

clone size: NA
D gene: TRBD2
V gene: TRBV9
J gene: TRBJ2-7
CDR3 DNA: TGTGCCAGCAGCCCACTTTCCCTTGGGGGGGTTCATCACGAGCAGTACTTC
CDR3 protein: CASSPLSLGGVHHEQYF

clone size: few
D gene: NA
V gene: TRBV7-2
J gene: TRBJ1-1
CDR3 DNA: TGTGCCAGCAGCTCTCGCCCAGGGTCTGGCACTGAAGCTTTCTTT
CDR3 protein: CASSSRPGSGTEAFF

clone size: NA
D gene: NA
V gene: TRBV7-2
J gene: TRBJ1-2
CDR3 DNA: TGTGCCAGCAGCACACAGAACTATGGCTACACCTTC
CDR3 protein: CASSTQNYGYTF

clone size: NA
D gene: TRBD2
V gene: TRBV19
J gene: TRBJ2-1
CDR3 DNA: TGTGCCAGTACCGTACGGACTAGCGGGAACAATGAGCAGTTCTTC
CDR3 protein: CASTVRTSGNNEQFF

clone size: NA
D gene: NA
V gene: TRBV2
J gene: TRBJ1-5
CDR3 DNA: TGTGCCAGCAGTGAATTGGAGGTGGCTCCGATCCAGCATTTT
CDR3 protein: CASSELEVAPIQHF

clone size: NA
D gene: TRBD2
V gene: TRBV11-2
J gene: TRBJ2-1
CDR3 DNA: TGTGCCAGCAGCTTTTTAACTAGCGGCCAAAATGAGCAGTTCTTC
CDR3 protein: CASSFLTSGQNEQFF

clone size: NA
D gene: NA
V gene: TRBV20-1
J gene: TRBJ1-2
CDR3 DNA: TGCAGTGCTAGTGAGGGGGGTAACTATGGCTACACCTTC
CDR3 protein: CSASEGGNYGYTF

clone size: NA
D gene: TRBD2
V gene: TRBV24-1
J gene: TRBJ2-1
CDR3 DNA: TGTGCCACCAGTGACCCGGGACTAGCGGGTACCTACAATGAGCAGTTCTTC
CDR3 protein: CATSDPGLAGTYNEQFF

clone size: NA
D gene: NA
V gene: TRBV5-4
J gene: TRBJ2-1
CDR3 DNA: TGTGCCAGCAGCCTTAATAGCGGTCAGGGGCAGTTCTTC
CDR3 protein: CASSLNSGQGQFF

clone size: NA
D gene: TRBD1
V gene: TRBV2
J gene: TRBJ1-1
CDR3 DNA: TGTGCCAGCAGTAAGGAACAGGGGGCGTTAAACACTGAAGCTTTCTTT
CDR3 protein: CASSKEQGALNTEAFF

clone size: NA
D gene: NA
V gene: TRBV12-5
J gene: TRBJ2-1
CDR3 DNA: TGTGCTAGTGGCCCGGGGGTCGGTGAGCAGTTCTTC
CDR3 protein: CASGPGVGEQFF

clone size: NA
D gene: NA
V gene: TRBV9
J gene: TRBJ1-1
CDR3 DNA: TGTGCCAGCTCCCAGGGGAACACTGAAGCTTTCTTT
CDR3 protein: CASSQGNTEAFF

clone size: NA
D gene: TRBD1
V gene: TRBV5-5
J gene: TRBJ2-2
CDR3 DNA: TGTGCCAGCAGCTGGGGGACAGTGCAGAACACCGGGGAGCTGTTTTTT
CDR3 protein: CASSWGTVQNTGELFF

clone size: NA
D gene: NA
V gene: TRBV18
J gene: TRBJ2-7
CDR3 DNA: TGTGCCAGCTCTCAGGGGTCCTACGAGCAGTACTTC
CDR3 protein: CASSQGSYEQYF

clone size: NA
D gene: NA
V gene: TRBV24-1
J gene: TRBJ2-3
CDR3 DNA: TGTGCCACCAGTGATAAGAAAGGGGATGGGGCAGATACGCAGTATTTT
CDR3 protein: CATSDKKGDGADTQYF

clone size: NA
D gene: TRBD1
V gene: TRBV4-3
J gene: TRBJ1-6
CDR3 DNA: TGCGCCAGCAGCCAAGATATACCAGGGGGCAATCTCTCACCCCTCCACTTT
CDR3 protein: CASSQDIPGGNLSPLHF

clone size: NA
D gene: NA
V gene: TRBV18
J gene: TRBJ2-3
CDR3 DNA: TGTGCCAGCTCACCCCAGGGGGGTACGCAGTATTTT
CDR3 protein: CASSPQGGTQYF

clone size: NA
D gene: TRBD1
V gene: TRBV4-1
J gene: TRBJ2-5
CDR3 DNA: TGCGCCAGCAGCCAACGGGACAGGGGGCGCGGAGAGACCCAGTACTTC
CDR3 protein: CASSQRDRGRGETQYF